The clone carrying this T cell receptor (beta chain) has just a few counts. The antigen remains unidentified. This sample was taken from a study of T cell repertoires in cytomegalovirus infection. Findings of the study overall: Clonotype analysis showed dominance of the ex vivo response by HLA-C-restricted CMV-specific TCR beta clonotypes. Cumulated frequencies of public TCR beta families served to identify carriers of CMV plus the relevant HLA.

TCRdb analysed the reads with MiXCR anew, one entry per CDR3 protein. The profile shows some 440,000 distinct CDR3 sequences, 30% to 40% of them singletons. CDR1 is SGHAT and CDR2 is FQNNGV in the germline V gene. This CDR3 has 17 residues. Trimming cost V 5 bases and J 7 bases, with 23 bases left between them. V usage is TRBV11-2 and J usage is TRBJ2-2; D is possibly TRBD2 (6 bases). The TCR comes from a human donor in good health (CMV status not recorded). Some clones in this sample may be carry-over from other donors' samples. The specimen was PBMCs. For the CDR3, the DNA is TGTGCCAGCAGCCCCACAGATCCGGGGAGGAAGAGCGGGGAGCTGTTTTTT. Translating gives CASSPTDPGRKSGELFF. Together with reference TRBV11-2 and TRBJ2-2, the CDR3 gives the full variable domain: EAGVAQSPRYKIIEKRQSVAFWCNPISGHATLYWYQQILGQGPKLLIQFQNNGVVDDSQLPKDRFSAERLKGVDSTLKIQPAKLEDSAVYLCASSPTDPGRKSGELFFGEGSRLTVL.